One sample yielded the 19 T cell receptor beta chains listed below, sequenced in a study of beta chain features in type 1 diabetes listed by TCRdb under 2018. The library was obtained by the immunoSEQ multiplex PCR assay. All of the isolated RNA was reverse transcribed with the High Capacity cDNA Reverse Transcription Kit, so expressed TCRB transcripts were sequenced. In its TCRdb copy, this immuneACCESS table keeps in-frame sequences only and misses some clones. Where compared with another copy, unresolved V genes explain less than half of these, and the others have no known cause. This sample has about 180,000 clones in its table, and about 13% of those were observed once. Approximately 0.64% of the sample belongs to the ten largest clones. Source material: central memory CD4+ T cells from blood. The origin of the receptors is a young woman in good health.

A few counts support this clone. The rearrangement joins TRBV19 to TRBJ1-1; 10 bases are shared with TRBD1. This CDR3 comprises 13 residues. Trimming cost V 6 bases and J 7 bases; bases outside gene matches: 5. The germline V gene encodes CDR1 LNHDA and CDR2 SQIVND (reference sequence). The CDR3 protein is CASRMTGGGEAFF. In DNA form, the CDR3 reads TGTGCCAGTAGAATGACAGGGGGCGGTGAAGCTTTCTTT.

This chain uses TRBV30 with TRBJ1-5, with D uncertain. Germline lookup yields CDR1 GTSNPN and CDR2 SVGIG (reference sequence). The V and J ends lost 8 bases and 2 bases respectively, with 13 bases between them. The CDR3 covers 13 residues. CDR3 DNA: TGTGCCGCACGGCGCGGAGGCAATCAGCCCCAGCATTTT. Translation: CAARRGGNQPQHF.

The rearrangement links TRBV7-2 to TRBJ2-5, with TRBD1 as a possible D gene (6 bases). CDR3 size: 16 residues. V was trimmed by 6 bases and J by 3 bases, leaving 20 bases between them. CDR1 and CDR2 from the germline V gene are SGHTA and FQGNSA. The CDR3 loop reads CASSYPTGTLKETQYF. The CDR3 DNA reads as TGTGCCAGCAGTTATCCTACCGGGACACTGAAAGAGACCCAGTACTTC.

CDR3: CASSTEGLAGNEQFF. The DNA of the CDR3 is TGTGCCAGCAGCACCGAAGGACTAGCTGGCAATGAGCAGTTCTTC. J is TRBJ2-1 and V is TRBV11-3; 8 positions match TRBD2. Germline V CDR1 and CDR2: SGHNT, YENEEA. The CDR3 has 15 amino acids. J gave up 6 bases and V 5 bases, and 9 bases lay outside the gene matches.

The table lists this clone with a few counts. The chain links TRBV7-2 to TRBJ1-1; the match to TRBD1 covers 8 bases. The CDR3 extends over 14 amino acids. The V segment lost 5 bases and the J segment 5 bases; nucleotides outside the gene matches: 7. Germline loops: CDR1 SGHTA, CDR2 FQGNSA. DNA for the CDR3: TGTGCCAGCAGCCAAGGACAGGGAAGGACTGAAGCTTTCTTT. This translates into CASSQGQGRTEAFF.

The chain joins TRBV10-2 to TRBJ1-2; D gene ambiguous. The CDR3 has 13 amino acids. The germline gives CDR1 WSHSY, CDR2 SAAADI. V dropped 1 base and J dropped 5 bases, with 8 bases sitting between them. The CDR3 region is CASSEYEDYGYTF. CDR3 coding DNA: TGCGCCAGCAGTGAGTACGAGGATTATGGCTACACCTTC.

This clone was recorded at least ten times. The genes are TRBV7-8 and TRBJ2-7; TRBD2 agrees at 7 bases. V lost 5 bases and J lost 0; bases outside the gene matches: 10. CDR3 length: 16 residues. Germline-derived CDR1 and CDR2 are SGHVS and FQNEAQ. The CDR3 DNA reads as TGTGCCAGCAGCCCCACCGTCGGGGGGAGCTCCTACGAGCAGTACTTC. Protein: CASSPTVGGSSYEQYF.

This clone has more than one count but fewer than ten. The rearrangement joins TRBV5-1 to TRBJ2-1; 10 positions match TRBD1. CDR1 and CDR2 (germline): SGHRS, YFSETQ. V dropped 9 bases and J dropped 4; count of bases not matched to a gene: 10. CDR3 length equals 15 residues. CDR3 in DNA: TGCGCCACCCACTACGGGGACAGGGGATACAATGAGCAGTTCTTC. Protein: CATHYGDRGYNEQFF.

This chain joins TRBV5-4 and TRBJ2-3; D unresolved. The germline CDR1 and CDR2 sequences are SGHNT and YYREEE (reference sequence). The CDR3 covers 13 residues. Trimming took 4 bases from V and 1 from J, leaving 7 bases between them. CDR3 nucleotide sequence: TGTGCCAGCAGCCTCGAGGGCACAGATACGCAGTATTTT. It is translated as CASSLEGTDTQYF.

In its sample, this clone was seen a few times. V and J are TRBV6-1 and TRBJ2-7; D perhaps matches TRBD1 (6 bases). Germline CDR1 is MNHNS and CDR2 is SASEGT. With 6 bases removed from V and 2 bases from J, the gap between germline ends came to 17 bases. The CDR3 runs 15 residues. The CDR3 here is CASRRIQDRTYEQYF. The CDR3, as DNA: TGTGCCAGCAGACGAATCCAGGACAGAACCTACGAGCAGTACTTC.

This clone was counted between two and nine times. The chain combines TRBV9 with TRBJ2-1; 10 bases match TRBD1. Germline V gene data show CDR1 as SGDLS and CDR2 as YYNGEE. The ends lost 1 base at V and 8 bases at J; junction bases unmatched: 6. The CDR3 totals 15 residues. The CDR3 spells CASSVLGQGVDEQFF. The CDR3 DNA reads as TGTGCCAGCAGCGTACTCGGACAGGGGGTAGATGAGCAGTTCTTC.

Concerning this clone itself: This sample also contains other DNA sequences that code for the same CDR3. The chain uses TRBV14 and TRBJ2-5; D is unclear. Between the trimmed V and J ends, which lost 4 bases and 4 bases, there was a span of 10 bases. The CDR3 has 13 residues. The germline gives CDR1 SGHDN, CDR2 FVKESK. The CDR3: CASSLYRGETQYF. DNA of the CDR3: TGTGCCAGCAGCCTCTACCGTGGAGAGACCCAGTACTTC.

This clone turned up a few times. V gene TRBV29-1 combines with J gene TRBJ2-6; possible D gene TRBD2, 5 bases. V gave up 7 bases and J gave up 0 bases, with 7 bases separating them. Germline-derived CDR1 and CDR2 are SQVTM and ANQGSEA. CDR3 length equals 13 residues. The CDR3 DNA reads TGCAGCGGGAGGAGCTCTGGGGCCAACGTCCTGACTTTC. It encodes CSGRSSGANVLTF.

In its sample, this clone was seen a few times. The gene calls are TRBV6-5 and TRBJ2-3; D not certain. Germline V CDR1 and CDR2: MNHEY, SVGAGI. CDR3 length equals 16 residues. Trimming left V 0 bases short and J 4 bases short, with 14 bases between. DNA of the CDR3: TGTGCCAGCAGTTACTCGATGAGAGCGACTCCAGATACGCAGTATTTT. Residues: CASSYSMRATPDTQYF.

V and J are TRBV11-2 and TRBJ2-1, with D unresolved. This CDR3 has 16 amino acids. V lost 2 bases to trimming and J lost 0 bases, with 11 bases between them. In germline, CDR1 is SGHAT, CDR2 FQNNGV. CDR3 sequence (DNA): TGTGCCAGCAGCTTATTTGCCAAGAGCTCCTACAATGAGCAGTTCTTC. Its protein is CASSLFAKSSYNEQFF.

The J gene is TRBJ2-2, the V gene TRBV6-4; no reliable D call. CDR1 MRHNA and CDR2 SNTAGT come from the germline V gene. V lost 3 bases and J lost 6, with 8 bases in between. CDR3 length equals 13 residues. CDR3 DNA sequence: TGTGCCAGCAGTGAAGCCCGGGCCGGGGAGCTGTTTTTT. Protein: CASSEARAGELFF.

The genes are TRBV11-2 and TRBJ2-5, with D hard to call. Germline V gene lookup returns CDR1 SGHAT and CDR2 FQNNGV. This CDR3 spans 13 amino acids. Trimming left V 5 bases short and J 4 bases short, with 11 bases between. The CDR3 sequence: CASSRSGLETQYF. DNA of the CDR3: TGTGCCAGCAGCCGATCAGGTTTAGAGACCCAGTACTTC.

This clone occurred a few times. The chain couples TRBV4-2 to TRBJ1-5; no definite D call. Germline CDR1 and CDR2: LGHNA and YNFKEQ. The CDR3 runs 14 residues. Trimming removed 0 bases from V and 2 bases from J, with 5 bases in between. The CDR3 DNA follows: TGTGCCAGCAGCCAAGAGGGCGGCAATCAGCCCCAGCATTTT. Its translation: CASSQEGGNQPQHF.

The chain links TRBV28 to TRBJ1-2; 8 nucleotides match TRBD1. The CDR3 is made up of 14 amino acids. Germline-derived CDR1 and CDR2 are MDHEN and SYDVKM. V shed 5 bases and J 5 bases; nucleotides not matched to a gene: 7. For the CDR3, the DNA is TGTGCCAGCAGTCTCCAGGGGGCTCGGTATGGCTACACCTTC. The encoded protein is CASSLQGARYGYTF.